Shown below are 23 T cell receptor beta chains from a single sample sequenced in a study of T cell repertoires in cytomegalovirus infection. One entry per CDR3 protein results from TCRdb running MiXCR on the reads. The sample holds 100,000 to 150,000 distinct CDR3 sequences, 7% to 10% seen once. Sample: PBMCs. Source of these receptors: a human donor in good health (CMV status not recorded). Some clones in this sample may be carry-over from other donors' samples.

The CDR3 reads CASSPSTAPNEKLFF. CDR3 nucleotide sequence: TGTGCCAGTAGTCCTTCGACAGCTCCCAATGAAAAACTGTTTTTT. The chain is built from TRBV19 and TRBJ1-4; tentative D call: TRBD1 (5 bases). The germline V and J ends were trimmed by 5 bases and 5 bases, with 15 bases remaining between them. CDR1 and CDR2 from the germline V gene are LNHDA and SQIVND (reference sequence). The CDR3 runs to 15 residues.

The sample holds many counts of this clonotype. The CDR3 DNA reads TGTGCCAGCAGCAATCCCCCACAGGGTTTCTCTGGAAACACCATATATTTT. Residues: CASSNPPQGFSGNTIYF. This sequence joins TRBV27 and TRBJ1-3; possible D gene TRBD1, 6 bases. Germline V gene sequence: CDR1 MNHEY, CDR2 SMNVEV (reference sequence). This CDR3 is built from 17 residues. The V end lost 6 bases, the J end lost 0 bases, and 18 bases lay between the germline ends.

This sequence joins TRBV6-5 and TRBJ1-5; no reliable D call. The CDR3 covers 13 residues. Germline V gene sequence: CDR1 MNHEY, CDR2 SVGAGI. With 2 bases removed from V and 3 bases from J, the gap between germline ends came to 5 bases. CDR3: CASSYANNQPQHF. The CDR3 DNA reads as TGTGCCAGCAGTTACGCCAACAATCAGCCCCAGCATTTT.

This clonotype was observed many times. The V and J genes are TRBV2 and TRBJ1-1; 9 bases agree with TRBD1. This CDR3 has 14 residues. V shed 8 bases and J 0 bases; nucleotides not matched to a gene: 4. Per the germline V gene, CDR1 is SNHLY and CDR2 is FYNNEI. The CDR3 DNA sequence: TGTGCCAGCCAAGGGACAGGGATGAACACTGAAGCTTTCTTT. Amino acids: CASQGTGMNTEAFF.

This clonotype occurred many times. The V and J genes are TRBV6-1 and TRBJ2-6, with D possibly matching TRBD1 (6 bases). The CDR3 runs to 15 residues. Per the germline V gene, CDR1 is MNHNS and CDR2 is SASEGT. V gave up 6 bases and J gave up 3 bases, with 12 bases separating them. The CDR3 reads CASSPPGVGANVLTF. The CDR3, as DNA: TGTGCCAGCAGCCCTCCAGGGGTTGGGGCCAACGTCCTGACTTTC.

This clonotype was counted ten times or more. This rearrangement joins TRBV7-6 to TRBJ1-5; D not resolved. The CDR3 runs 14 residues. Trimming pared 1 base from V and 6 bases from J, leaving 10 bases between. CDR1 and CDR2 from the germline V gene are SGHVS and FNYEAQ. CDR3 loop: CASSLGTVSQPQHF. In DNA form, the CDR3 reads TGTGCCAGCAGCTTAGGGACGGTTAGTCAGCCCCAGCATTTT.

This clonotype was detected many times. This CDR3 reads CASSLSDRAADTQYF. DNA of the CDR3: TGTGCCAGCAGCTTATCTGACAGGGCGGCAGATACGCAGTATTTT. The chain combines TRBV7-3 with TRBJ2-3; 7 bases are shared with TRBD1. The germline V gene encodes CDR1 SGHTA and CDR2 FQGTGA. With V trimmed by 2 bases and J by 4 bases, 6 bases remained unmatched. CDR3 size: 15 residues.

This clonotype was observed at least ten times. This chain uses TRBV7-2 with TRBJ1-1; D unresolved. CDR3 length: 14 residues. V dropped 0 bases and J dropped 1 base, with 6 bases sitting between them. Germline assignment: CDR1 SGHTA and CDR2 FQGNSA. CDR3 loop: CASSLARGNTEAFF. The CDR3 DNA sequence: TGTGCCAGCAGCTTAGCGCGCGGGAACACTGAAGCTTTCTTT.

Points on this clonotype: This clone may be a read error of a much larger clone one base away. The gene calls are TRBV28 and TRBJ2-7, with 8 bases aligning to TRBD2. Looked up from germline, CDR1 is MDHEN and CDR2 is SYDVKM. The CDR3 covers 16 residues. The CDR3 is CVSSFFPSGGRYEQYF. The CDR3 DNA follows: TGTGTCAGCAGTTTTTTCCCGAGCGGGGGCCGATACGAGCAGTACTTC.

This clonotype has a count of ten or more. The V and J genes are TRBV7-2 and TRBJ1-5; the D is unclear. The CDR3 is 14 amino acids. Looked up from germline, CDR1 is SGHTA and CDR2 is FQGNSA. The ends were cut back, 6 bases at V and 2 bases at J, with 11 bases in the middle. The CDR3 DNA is TGTGCCAGCAGTCTCGGGCGGGGCAATCAGCCCCAGCATTTT. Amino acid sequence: CASSLGRGNQPQHF.

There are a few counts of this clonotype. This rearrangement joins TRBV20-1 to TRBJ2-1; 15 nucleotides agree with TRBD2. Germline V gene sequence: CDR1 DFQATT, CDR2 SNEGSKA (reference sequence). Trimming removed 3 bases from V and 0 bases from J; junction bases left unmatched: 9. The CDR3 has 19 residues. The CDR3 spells CSASGFGTSGGSSYNEQFF. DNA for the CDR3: TGCAGTGCTAGCGGGTTCGGGACTAGCGGGGGGAGCTCCTACAATGAGCAGTTCTTC.

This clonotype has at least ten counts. The CDR3 region has the DNA TGTGCCAGCAGCCCGCAACAACTAGCGGGGGCGACCGGGGAGCTGTTTTTT. The encoded protein is CASSPQQLAGATGELFF. The V gene is TRBV7-8, the J gene TRBJ2-2, with TRBD2 matching 11 bases. Germline CDR1 and CDR2: SGHVS and FQNEAQ. With 5 bases clipped from V and 5 bases from J, the junction kept 10 bases outside the gene matches. This CDR3 contains 17 residues.

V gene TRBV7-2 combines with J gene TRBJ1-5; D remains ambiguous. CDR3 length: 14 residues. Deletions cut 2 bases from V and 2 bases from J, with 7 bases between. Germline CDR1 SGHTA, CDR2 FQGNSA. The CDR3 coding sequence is TGTGCCAGCAGCTTATACCGGGGCAATCAGCCCCAGCATTTT. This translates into CASSLYRGNQPQHF.

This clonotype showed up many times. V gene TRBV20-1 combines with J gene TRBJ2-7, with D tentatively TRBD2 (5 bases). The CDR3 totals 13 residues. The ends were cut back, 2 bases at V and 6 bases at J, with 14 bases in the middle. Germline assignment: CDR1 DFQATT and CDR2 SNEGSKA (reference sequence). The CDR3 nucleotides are TGCAGTGCTAGAAAGCGGTCCTCGGGCGAGCAGTACTTC. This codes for CSARKRSSGEQYF.

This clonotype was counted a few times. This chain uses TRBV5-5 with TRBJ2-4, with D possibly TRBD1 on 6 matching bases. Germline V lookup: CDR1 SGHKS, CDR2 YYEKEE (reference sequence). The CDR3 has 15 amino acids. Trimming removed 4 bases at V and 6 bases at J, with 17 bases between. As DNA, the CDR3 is TGTGCCAGCAGCGTGGACAGCCCTTGGGTAAACATTCAGTACTTC. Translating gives CASSVDSPWVNIQYF.

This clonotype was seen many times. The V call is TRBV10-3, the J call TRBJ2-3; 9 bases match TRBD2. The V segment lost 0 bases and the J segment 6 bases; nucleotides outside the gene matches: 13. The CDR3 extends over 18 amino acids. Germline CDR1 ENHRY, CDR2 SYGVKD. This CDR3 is CAISESLVAGDVKDTQYF. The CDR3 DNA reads TGTGCCATCAGTGAGTCTCTTGTAGCGGGGGACGTCAAGGATACGCAGTATTTT.

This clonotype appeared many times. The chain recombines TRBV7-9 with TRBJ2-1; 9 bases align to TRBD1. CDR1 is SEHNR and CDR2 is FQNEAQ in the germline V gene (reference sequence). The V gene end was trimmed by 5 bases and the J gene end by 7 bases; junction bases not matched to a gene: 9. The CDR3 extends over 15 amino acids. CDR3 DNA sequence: TGTGCCAGCAGCCGCCGGGGACAGGGCGGGAATGAGCAGTTCTTC. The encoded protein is CASSRRGQGGNEQFF.

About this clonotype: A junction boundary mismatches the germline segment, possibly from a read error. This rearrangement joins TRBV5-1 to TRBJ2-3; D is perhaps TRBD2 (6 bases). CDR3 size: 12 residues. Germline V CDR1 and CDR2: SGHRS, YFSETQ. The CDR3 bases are TGCGCCGGCAGCTTGGGGGGTGATACGCAGTATTTT. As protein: CAGSLGGDTQYF.

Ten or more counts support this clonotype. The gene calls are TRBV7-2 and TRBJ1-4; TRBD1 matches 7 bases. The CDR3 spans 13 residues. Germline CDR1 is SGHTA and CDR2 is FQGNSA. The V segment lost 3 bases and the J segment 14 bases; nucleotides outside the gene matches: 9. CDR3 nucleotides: TGTGCCAGCAGCTTGGAGAGGGACAGTCACCTGTTTTTT. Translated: CASSLERDSHLFF.

Here the CDR3 DNA reads TGCAGTGCTAGATCTTCTGAGACCCAGTACTTC. This translates into CSARSSETQYF. The chain carries TRBV20-1 and TRBJ2-5; D ambiguous. The CDR3 extends over 11 amino acids. Germline lookup yields CDR1 DFQATT and CDR2 SNEGSKA (reference sequence). V lost 2 bases and J 5 bases, leaving 6 bases between the germline ends.

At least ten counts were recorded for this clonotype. In DNA, the CDR3 is TGTGCCAGCAGCCCGGAAGCAATTTCCTACAATGAGCAGTTCTTC. This encodes CASSPEAISYNEQFF. The J gene is TRBJ2-1, the V gene TRBV5-4; D unclear. V was pared by 4 bases and J by 1 base, with 12 bases between. Germline CDR1 and CDR2: SGHNT and YYREEE (reference sequence). The CDR3 length is 15 residues.

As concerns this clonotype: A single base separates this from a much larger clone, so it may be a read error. The CDR3 is CASSFRDYNSPHHF. CDR3 DNA sequence: TGTGCCAGCAGTTTCCGGGACTATAATTCACCCCACCACTTT. The rearrangement links TRBV2 to TRBJ1-6; D perhaps matches TRBD1 (5 bases). The CDR3 sequence is 14 residues long. From germline, CDR1 is SNHLY and CDR2 FYNNEI.

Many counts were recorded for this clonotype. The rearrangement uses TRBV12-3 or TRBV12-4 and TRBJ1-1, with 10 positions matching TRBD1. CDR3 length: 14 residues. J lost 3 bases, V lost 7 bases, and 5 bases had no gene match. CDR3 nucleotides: TGTGCCAGCAACGCGGGACAGGGGTACACTGAAGCTTTCTTT. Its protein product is CASNAGQGYTEAFF.